Each of the 16 T cell receptor beta chains below was sequenced from the same sample in a study of blood T cell repertoires in COVID-19. This table comes from immunoSEQ multiplex PCR, and its TCRdb copy is limited to in-frame clones, with some not included. The top ten clones hold approximately 1% of a sample with 360,000 or so clones, roughly 86% of them seen once. The specimen sequenced was PBMCs or T cells enriched from blood (not recorded which). The receptors were gathered from a woman aged 25 to 45 who had been exposed to COVID-19.

The V gene is TRBV27, the J gene TRBJ2-7; TRBD2 aligns across 7 bases. CDR1 and CDR2 (germline): MNHEY, SMNVEV (reference sequence). This CDR3 region has 15 residues. After removal of 3 bases from V and 4 bases from J, the junction contained 9 bases not matched to a gene. The CDR3 region is CASSFSGLLTYEQYF. As DNA, the CDR3 is TGTGCCAGCAGTTTTTCGGGACTACTCACTTACGAGCAGTACTTC.

V and J are TRBV9 and TRBJ2-5; 12 nucleotides agree with TRBD1. The length of the CDR3 is 16 residues. V shed 3 bases and J 4 bases; nucleotides not matched to a gene: 7. The V gene's germline CDR1 is SGDLS and CDR2 YYNGEE. CDR3 in amino acids: CASSETGTGGVETQYF. The CDR3 nucleotides read TGTGCCAGCAGCGAAACCGGGACAGGGGGCGTAGAGACCCAGTACTTC. Full variable domain (rest looked up from reference TRBV9 and TRBJ2-5): DSGVTQTPKHLITATGQRVTLRCSPRSGDLSVYWYQQSLDQGLQFLIQYYNGEERAKGNILERFSAQQFPDLHSELNLSSLELGDSALYFCASSETGTGGVETQYFGPGTRLLVL.

This sequence joins TRBV19 and TRBJ2-7, with 7 bases lining up with TRBD2. This CDR3 is built from 15 residues. The ends lost 2 bases at V and 3 bases at J; junction bases unmatched: 7. The germline CDR1 and CDR2 sequences are LNHDA and SQIVND (reference sequence). CDR3 in amino acids: CASSIRAGGNYEQYF. The DNA for the CDR3 is TGTGCCAGTAGTATACGGGCCGGGGGGAACTACGAGCAGTACTTC.

The rearrangement links TRBV5-1 to TRBJ1-5; D remains ambiguous. The CDR3 runs to 13 residues. Per the germline V gene, CDR1 is SGHRS and CDR2 is YFSETQ. The ends were cut back, 5 bases at V and 0 bases at J, with 6 bases in the middle. In DNA form, the CDR3 reads TGCGCCAGCAGTCTTTTTAGCAATCAGCCCCAGCATTTT. Translation gives CASSLFSNQPQHF.

This chain uses TRBV14 with TRBJ2-7; 10 positions match TRBD2. Germline values: CDR1 SGHDN, CDR2 FVKESK. CDR3 length: 13 amino acids. J lost 0 bases, V lost 10 bases, and 3 bases had no gene match. For the CDR3, the DNA is TGTGCCACCTCTAGCGGGGGCTCCTACGAGCAGTACTTC. Amino acid sequence: CATSSGGSYEQYF.

The genes are TRBV2 and TRBJ1-5; D gene uncertain. The CDR3 length is 13 residues. V lost 2 bases, J lost 5 bases, and 7 bases lay in between. Germline loops: CDR1 SNHLY, CDR2 FYNNEI. In nucleotides, the CDR3 is TGTGCCAGCAGTGAACAGGCTTATCAGCCCCAGCATTTT. It is translated as CASSEQAYQPQHF.

J is TRBJ1-1 and V is TRBV15; D uncertain. The CDR3 spans 13 residues. CDR1 LNHNV and CDR2 YYDKDF come from the germline V gene (reference sequence). V lost 0 bases and J lost 8, with 10 bases in between. The CDR3 nucleotides read TGTGCCACCAGCAGAGATGAGGGCAGGGAAGCTTTCTTT. The encoded protein is CATSRDEGREAFF. Variable domain in full (rest from reference TRBV15 and TRBJ1-1): DAMVIQNPRYQVTQFGKPVTLSCSQTLNHNVMYWYQQKSSQAPKLLFHYYDKDFNNEADTPDNFQSRRPNTSFCFLDIRSPGLGDTAMYLCATSRDEGREAFFGQGTRLTVV.

The chain is built from TRBV11-2 and TRBJ2-7; D is undetermined. From germline, CDR1 is SGHAT and CDR2 FQNNGV. The CDR3 extends over 13 amino acids. V shed 2 bases and J shed 5 bases, with 10 bases lying between them. The CDR3 region is CASSLSELNEQYF. The CDR3 DNA reads TGTGCCAGCAGCTTATCCGAGCTGAACGAGCAGTACTTC.

In this sample, this clone turned up once. V gene TRBV27 combines with J gene TRBJ2-2; D is perhaps TRBD1 (6 bases). The CDR3 has 16 residues. The germline V and J ends were trimmed by 1 base and 2 bases, with 11 bases remaining between them. CDR1 and CDR2 from the germline V gene are MNHEY and SMNVEV (reference sequence). This CDR3 reads CASSLFSGTNTGELFF. The DNA for the CDR3 is TGTGCCAGCAGTTTATTCTCCGGGACAAACACCGGGGAGCTGTTTTTT.

This chain connects TRBV3-1 (or the pseudogene TRBV3-2) to TRBJ2-7; the match to TRBD1 covers 7 bases. Germline V lookup: CDR1 LGHDT, CDR2 YNNKEL (reference sequence). The CDR3 has 17 amino acids. The V and J ends lost 2 bases and 3 bases, in that order; junction bases with no gene match: 13. The CDR3 here is CASSQSELQGLSYEQYF. The CDR3 DNA sequence: TGTGCCAGCAGCCAATCTGAATTACAGGGGTTGAGCTACGAGCAGTACTTC.

The rearrangement joins TRBV11-2 to TRBJ2-7; 8 positions agree with TRBD2. There are 19 residues in the CDR3. V lost 1 base to trimming and J lost 5 bases; unmatched junction nucleotides: 19. Germline CDR1 reads SGHAT; CDR2 reads FQNNGV. CDR3 sequence reads: CASSLVGRGTSGLADEQYF. The CDR3 DNA sequence: TGTGCCAGCAGCTTAGTAGGCAGAGGCACTAGCGGCCTCGCCGACGAGCAGTACTTC.

The chain carries TRBV10-3 and TRBJ1-3; D gene unclear. Trimming stripped 7 bases from V and 0 bases from J, with 10 bases between. The CDR3 runs to 14 residues. Germline loops: CDR1 ENHRY, CDR2 SYGVKD. The CDR3 spells CAIIETLSGNTIYF. CDR3 sequence (DNA): TGTGCCATCATAGAGACACTCTCTGGAAACACCATATATTTT.

Turning to this clone: Mismatch with germline at one junction end may stem from a read error. The CDR3 loop is CASSMELGQGFSYEQYF. In nucleotides, the CDR3 is TGTGCCAGTAGTATGGAGTTGGGGCAGGGTTTCTCCTACGAGCAGTACTTT. The gene calls are TRBV19 and TRBJ2-7, with D possibly TRBD1 on 5 matching bases. Germline V gene lookup returns CDR1 LNHDA and CDR2 SQIVND (reference sequence). This CDR3 is 17 amino acids long.

The chain links TRBV7-9 to TRBJ2-7, with 8 bases identical to TRBD1. Looked up from germline, CDR1 is SEHNR and CDR2 is FQNEAQ (reference sequence). This CDR3 comprises 16 residues. Trimming at V came to 5 bases and at J to 0 bases, leaving 9 bases not matched to a gene. The CDR3 loop reads CASSPGQGRSSYEQYF. Written as DNA, the CDR3 is TGTGCCAGCAGCCCTGGACAGGGAAGGAGCTCCTACGAGCAGTACTTC. Complete variable domain (other parts from reference TRBV7-9 and TRBJ2-7): DTGVSQNPRHKITKRGQNVTFRCDPISEHNRLYWYRQTLGQGPEFLTYFQNEAQLEKSRLLSDRFSAERPKGSFSTLEIQRTEQGDSAMYLCASSPGQGRSSYEQYFGPGTRLTVT.

This chain uses TRBV11-2 with TRBJ1-1; weak D call: TRBD1 (5 bases). V lost 6 bases, J lost 5 bases, and 10 bases lay in between. Germline assignment: CDR1 SGHAT and CDR2 FQNNGV. The CDR3 contains 12 residues. DNA for the CDR3: TGTGCCAGCAGACGGGGGTTGACTGAAGCTTTCTTT. Its protein product is CASRRGLTEAFF.

V gene TRBV21-1 combines with J gene TRBJ1-1; TRBD1 reflects the table's D call only, with no check against the DNA. TRBV21-1 is described as a pseudogene. The CDR3 extends over 16 amino acids. Here the CDR3 DNA reads TGTGCCAGCACCCTGAGACAGGGGTCTTCGAACACTGAAGCTTTCTTT. Translating it yields CASTLRQGSSNTEAFF.